Shown below are 15 T cell receptor beta chains from a single sample sequenced in a study of OX40 agonist ivuxolimab in advanced cancers. Assay: immunoSEQ multiplex PCR; the TCRdb copy retains only in-frame clones and omits some. The sample has tens of thousands of clones, approximately 83% seen once; the top ten hold around 14%. This specimen consisted of CD4+ or CD8+ T cells sorted from blood, obtained in a trial of the OX40 agonist ivuxolimab. Receptor source: an adult with an advanced solid tumor such as melanoma, head and neck, liver or kidney cancer.

The chain is built from TRBV19 and TRBJ2-7; D possibly corresponds to TRBD1 (5 bases). This CDR3 has 14 amino acids. Germline CDR1 and CDR2: LNHDA and SQIVND (reference sequence). With 6 bases removed from V and 1 base from J, the gap between germline ends came to 13 bases. The CDR3 protein is CASSPWGRSYEQYF. For the CDR3, the DNA is TGTGCCAGTAGCCCCTGGGGCCGGTCCTACGAGCAGTACTTC. The entire variable domain, with the rest obtained from reference TRBV19 and TRBJ2-7, is as follows: DGGITQSPKYLFRKEGQNVTLSCEQNLNHDAMYWYRQDPGQGLRLIYYSQIVNDFQKGDIAEGYSVSREKKESFPLTVTSAQKNPTAFYLCASSPWGRSYEQYFGPGTRLTVT.

This clone was observed a single time. J is TRBJ1-2 and V is TRBV12-2; TRBD1, the D gene given by the table, was not confirmed from the DNA. TRBV12-2 is reported as a pseudogene. The CDR3 totals 10 residues. CDR3 in amino acids: CASRGGGYTF. CDR3 nucleotide sequence: TGTGCAAGTAGGGGTGGGGGCTACACCTTC.

The rearrangement uses TRBV9 and TRBJ2-1, with D maybe TRBD2 (6 bases). The CDR3 has 15 residues. The germline V gene encodes CDR1 SGDLS and CDR2 YYNGEE. Trimming cost V 0 bases and J 5 bases, with 12 bases left between them. The DNA of the CDR3 is TGTGCCAGCAGCGTAGCAGCGGGCGCCAACAATGAGCAGTTCTTC. It translates to CASSVAAGANNEQFF.

The CDR3 loop is CASSRQGDTEAFF. The CDR3 DNA reads TGCGCCAGCAGCCGACAGGGAGATACTGAAGCTTTCTTT. The chain links TRBV5-1 to TRBJ1-1; 7 bases are shared with TRBD1. J was trimmed by 5 bases and V by 4 bases; bases with no gene match: 5. CDR1 is SGHRS and CDR2 is YFSETQ in the germline V gene. The CDR3 is 13 residues long.

The chain recombines TRBV6-7 with TRBJ2-1; no firm D call. TRBV6-7 carries the ORF label, with uncertain function. This CDR3 has 13 residues. V shed 8 bases and J shed 2 bases, with 10 bases lying between them. The CDR3 bases are TGTGCCAGCGTTTTTCTTCCCTACAATGAGCAGTTCTTC. Amino acid sequence: CASVFLPYNEQFF.

The chain couples TRBV13 to TRBJ2-1, with D unclear. The CDR3 totals 14 residues. CDR1 is PRHDT and CDR2 is FYEKMQ in the germline V gene (reference sequence). V was clipped by 4 bases and J by 1 base, with 8 bases between them. The CDR3 nucleotides read TGTGCCAGCAGCTCAATTGTTTCCTACAATGAGCAGTTCTTC. Its translation is CASSSIVSYNEQFF.

The chain links TRBV25-1 to TRBJ1-2; D remains unclear. V was cut by 0 bases and J by 4 bases, with 9 bases left in between. Germline CDR1 and CDR2: MGHDK and SYGVNS. This CDR3 spans 14 amino acids. This chain's CDR3 is CASSEYETPYGYTF. Here the CDR3 DNA reads TGTGCCAGCAGTGAATATGAAACTCCCTATGGCTACACCTTC.

The chain couples TRBV19 to TRBJ2-1; TRBD2 is a possible D gene (7 bases). The CDR3 is 15 amino acids. V lost 10 bases and J 4 bases, leaving 20 bases between the germline ends. Per the germline V gene, CDR1 is LNHDA and CDR2 is SQIVND (reference sequence). In nucleotides, the CDR3 is TGTGCCACGAGGGTTCCGCGGGGGCCTTACAATGAGCAGTTCTTC. This codes for CATRVPRGPYNEQFF. Filled out from reference TRBV19 and TRBJ2-1, the complete variable domain reads DGGITQSPKYLFRKEGQNVTLSCEQNLNHDAMYWYRQDPGQGLRLIYYSQIVNDFQKGDIAEGYSVSREKKESFPLTVTSAQKNPTAFYLCATRVPRGPYNEQFFGPGTRLTVL.

The J gene is TRBJ1-2, the V gene TRBV19, with TRBD1 as a possible D gene (6 bases). This CDR3 contains 14 residues. Germline CDR1 and CDR2: LNHDA and SQIVND (reference sequence). V was trimmed by 5 bases and J by 4 bases, leaving 14 bases between them. CDR3 nucleotides: TGTGCCAGTAGTTGGGCAGGGACAAGCTATGGCTACACCTTC. Translated, it gives CASSWAGTSYGYTF.

This chain connects TRBV29-1 to TRBJ1-2; no clear D. Trimming took 7 bases from V and 8 from J, leaving 20 bases between them. The length of the CDR3 is 13 residues. Germline V gene data show CDR1 as SQVTM and CDR2 as ANQGSEA. The chain's CDR3 is CSGGTGPNLGYTF. The CDR3 DNA sequence: TGCAGCGGGGGAACTGGACCGAACTTGGGCTACACCTTC.

The V call is TRBV7-3, the J call TRBJ2-1; 12 positions agree with TRBD2. After removal of 6 bases from V and 1 base from J, the junction contained 1 base not matched to a gene. The CDR3 covers 15 residues. Per germline, CDR1 SGHTA and CDR2 FQGTGA. CDR3 nucleotides: TGTGCCAGCAGACTAGCGGGAGGATCCTACAATGAGCAGTTCTTC. Translated: CASRLAGGSYNEQFF.

The chain recombines TRBV28 with TRBJ2-7; D is perhaps TRBD1 or TRBD2 (5 bases each). The germline V and J ends were trimmed by 8 bases and 1 base, with 12 bases remaining between them. The CDR3 loop spans 13 amino acids. CDR1 and CDR2 (germline): MDHEN, SYDVKM. The CDR3 here is CASLGTESYEQYF. CDR3 sequence (DNA): TGTGCCAGCCTCGGGACGGAGTCCTACGAGCAGTACTTC.

V is TRBV7-9 and J is TRBJ1-5, with D unresolved. Germline V gene lookup returns CDR1 SEHNR and CDR2 FQNEAQ (reference sequence). Trimming shortened V by 5 bases and J by 7 bases, and 18 bases separated the two germline ends. There are 15 residues in the CDR3. CDR3 nucleotides: TGTGCCAGCAGCCTAGACACAGATACAAGACAGCCCCAGCATTTT. It translates to CASSLDTDTRQPQHF.

The chain combines TRBV7-3 with TRBJ2-3; TRBD2 agrees at 11 bases. The CDR3 extends over 15 amino acids. J was trimmed by 0 bases and V by 5 bases; bases with no gene match: 1. Germline assignment: CDR1 SGHTA and CDR2 FQGTGA. The CDR3 DNA is TGTGCCAGCAGCCGGACTAGCGGGAGCACAGATACGCAGTATTTT. Its protein is CASSRTSGSTDTQYF. The full variable domain, completed using reference TRBV7-3 and TRBJ2-3, is GAGVSQTPSNKVTEKGKYVELRCDPISGHTALYWYRQSLGQGPEFLIYFQGTGAADDSGLPNDRFFAVRPEGSVSTLKIQRTERGDSAVYLCASSRTSGSTDTQYFGPGTRLTVL.

V is TRBV19 and J is TRBJ1-4; 8 nucleotides agree with TRBD1. This CDR3 is built from 14 residues. Per germline, CDR1 LNHDA and CDR2 SQIVND (reference sequence). V was pared by 6 bases and J by 4 bases, with 4 bases of the junction left unmatched. The CDR3 loop is CASRQGGNNEKLFF. In DNA, the CDR3 is TGTGCCAGTAGACAGGGGGGCAATAATGAAAAACTGTTTTTT.